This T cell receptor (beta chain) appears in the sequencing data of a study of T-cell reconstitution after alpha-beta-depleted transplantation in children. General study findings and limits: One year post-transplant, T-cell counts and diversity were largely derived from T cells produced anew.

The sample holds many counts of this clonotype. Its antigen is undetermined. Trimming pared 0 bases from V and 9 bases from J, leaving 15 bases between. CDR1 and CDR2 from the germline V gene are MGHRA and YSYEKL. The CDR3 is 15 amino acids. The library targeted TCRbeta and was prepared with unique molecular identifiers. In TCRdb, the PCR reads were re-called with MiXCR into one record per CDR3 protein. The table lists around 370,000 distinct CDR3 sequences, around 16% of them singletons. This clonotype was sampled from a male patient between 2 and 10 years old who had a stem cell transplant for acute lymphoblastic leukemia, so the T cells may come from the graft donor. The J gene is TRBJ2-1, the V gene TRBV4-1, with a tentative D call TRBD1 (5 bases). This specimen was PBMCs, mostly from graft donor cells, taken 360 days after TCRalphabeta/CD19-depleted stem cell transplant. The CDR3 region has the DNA TGCGCCAGCAGCCAAGACCCAGGGTCCCACGGTGAGCAGTTCTTC. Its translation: CASSQDPGSHGEQFF.